Sequencing of this T cell receptor (beta chain) was carried out in a study of T cell responses to AZD1222 COVID-19 vaccine. Points from the study as a whole: The donor group comprised mostly white British people and more females; the analysis possibly underestimated clonal diversity. Reportedly, nearly half the spike-specific TCRs target unmutated variant regions. The repertoires were collected only after the peak T cell response.

Details on this clone: Antigen unknown.

Profiled with immunoSEQ multiplex PCR; TCRdb holds only in-frame clones, not every one. The sample consists of approximately 84,000 clones, about four fifths of them appearing once. The germline V gene has CDR1 GTSNPN and CDR2 SVGIG (reference sequence). The V gene lost 2 bases and the J gene lost 2 bases, with 9 bases spanning the gap. This CDR3 has 14 residues. Second-dose timings of about 4 or about 12 weeks were pooled. The chain joins TRBV30 to TRBJ1-4; tentatively, D is TRBD1 (5 bases). The TCR sequence derives from an adult who received the AZD1222 COVID-19 vaccine. The source was peripheral blood, collected 28 days after the second AZD1222 dose. The CDR3 reads CAWSLKGTNEKLFF. The CDR3 region has the DNA TGTGCCTGGAGTCTGAAGGGGACTAATGAAAAACTGTTTTTT.